The following is a T cell receptor (beta chain) sequence with its context. These data originate in a study of cytomegalovirus exposure and HLA in healthy donors. There are 14 residues in the CDR3. Germline CDR1 reads MNHEY; CDR2 reads SMNVEV (reference sequence). V lost 6 bases, J lost 2 bases, and 2 bases stayed unmatched. Researchers ran the PCR with 60 Vbeta and 13 Jbeta primers. Original methodology: A later analysis tallied roughly 77 million unique TCR beta chains, around 10 million of them shared. TCRdb's table, derived via immunoSEQ multiplex PCR, lists solely in-frame clones and lacks some. The V and J calls and the clone size are those of that table, but D and trimming were determined from the DNA. Of about 160,000 clones listed, around 80% are singletons.

The receptor was derived from a man in his thirties or forties in good health and CMV-seronegative. This chain joins TRBV27 and TRBJ2-2; 8 bases agree with TRBD1. Sequenced material: PBMCs. The CDR3 bases are TGTGCCAGCAGACCAGGGGGCAACACCGGGGAGCTGTTTTTT. Residues: CASRPGGNTGELFF.